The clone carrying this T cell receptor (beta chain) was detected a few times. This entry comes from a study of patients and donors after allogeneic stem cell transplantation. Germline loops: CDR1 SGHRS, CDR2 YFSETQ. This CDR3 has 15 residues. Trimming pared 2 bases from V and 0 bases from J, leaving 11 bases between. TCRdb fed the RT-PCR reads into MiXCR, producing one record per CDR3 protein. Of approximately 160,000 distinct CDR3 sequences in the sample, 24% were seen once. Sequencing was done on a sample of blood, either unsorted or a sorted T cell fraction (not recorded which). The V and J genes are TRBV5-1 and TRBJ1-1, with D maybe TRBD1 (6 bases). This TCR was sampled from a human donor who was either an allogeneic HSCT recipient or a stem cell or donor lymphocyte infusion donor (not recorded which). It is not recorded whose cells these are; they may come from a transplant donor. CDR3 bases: TGCGCCAGCAGCTTCAGGACAGACTTGAACACTGAAGCTTTCTTT. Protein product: CASSFRTDLNTEAFF.